The rows below give T cell receptor beta chains drawn from one sample of a study of blood T cell repertoires in COVID-19. Method: immunoSEQ multiplex PCR; TCRdb's copy keeps in-frame clones and lacks some. The sample holds tens of thousands of clones, roughly 88% seen once. Sequenced: peripheral blood. The receptors stem from an elderly woman with COVID-19, enrolled during active disease. Each CDR3 is given with its conserved first and last residue. D genes are given only for firm matches. Clone size is shown for a subset of rows, as once, few, many or a class of expanded clone.

v_call	j_call	d_call	clone_size	cdr3_length	cdr3_nt	cdr3_aa
TRBV6-5	TRBJ1-1	-	-	11	TGTGCCAGCAGTTACTACGAGGAGGCTTTCTTT	CASSYYEEAFF
TRBV18	TRBJ1-1	-	-	12	TGTGCCAGCTCACCTGGACATTTAGAAGCTTTCTTT	CASSPGHLEAFF
TRBV6-6	TRBJ1-5	-	-	15	TGTGCCAGCAGTTACCAGGGTGTGAGCAATCAGCCCCAGCATTTT	CASSYQGVSNQPQHF
TRBV5-1	TRBJ2-5	TRBD1	-	18	TGCGCCAGCAGCGCGACAGGGGCCGAATCCCCAACAAAGGAGACCCAGTACTTC	CASSATGAESPTKETQYF
TRBV6-5	TRBJ1-3	-	once	14	TGTGCCAGCAGCCCCCGGGGGGCTGGAAACACCATATATTTT	CASSPRGAGNTIYF
TRBV10-3	TRBJ2-7	TRBD1	-	13	TGTGCCATCAGTGGGACAGGGGCCGTCGAGCAGTACTTC	CAISGTGAVEQYF
TRBV18	TRBJ2-5	TRBD1	-	13	TGTGCCAGCTCTCGGGACAGCCAAGAGACCCAGTACTTC	CASSRDSQETQYF
TRBV15	TRBJ1-2	-	-	16	TGTGCCACCAGCAGATCCCTCCCTGGACATTACTATGGCTACACCTTC	CATSRSLPGHYYGYTF
TRBV3-1/TRBV3-2	TRBJ1-2	TRBD1	-	14	TGTGCCAGCAGCAGAATGGGACAGAACTATGGCTACACCTTC	CASSRMGQNYGYTF
TRBV25-1	TRBJ2-3	-	-	16	TGTGCCAGCAGTGTTACCGGGACACCCAGCACAGATACGCAGTATTTT	CASSVTGTPSTDTQYF
TRBV24-1	TRBJ2-3	TRBD1	once	15	TGTGCCACCAGCGTGGGACAGGGAGCAACAGATACGCAGTATTTT	CATSVGQGATDTQYF
TRBV5-1	TRBJ1-1	-	-	15	TGCGCCAGCAGCTTACAGGGACCAACGAACACTGAAGCTTTCTTT	CASSLQGPTNTEAFF
TRBV10-3	TRBJ2-5	TRBD2	-	16	TGTGCCATCAGTGAGTATGGCGGGGGGTACCAAGAGACCCAGTACTTC	CAISEYGGGYQETQYF
TRBV19	TRBJ1-5	-	-	12	TGTGCCAGTAGTGGAGGGCTTCAGCCCCAGCATTTT	CASSGGLQPQHF
TRBV14	TRBJ2-3	TRBD2	-	17	TGTGCCAGCAGCCAAGAAAGTAGCGGGAGCCGCACAGATACGCAGTATTTT	CASSQESSGSRTDTQYF
TRBV10-2	TRBJ2-2	-	-	15	TGCGCCAGCAGTGAGTCTCGCGTGAACACCGGGGAGCTGTTTTTT	CASSESRVNTGELFF
TRBV14	TRBJ1-6	TRBD1	-	16	TGTGCCAGCAGCAGAACGGGACAGGGGTATAATTCACCCCTCCACTTT	CASSRTGQGYNSPLHF
TRBV19	TRBJ1-3	-	-	15	TGTGCCAGTAGTAAAGAGTCCCTGGGCGGAAACACCATATATTTT	CASSKESLGGNTIYF
TRBV18	TRBJ2-1	-	-	14	TGTGCCAGCTCACCAGCCCAGGGCTACAATGAGCAGTTCTTC	CASSPAQGYNEQFF
TRBV28	TRBJ1-2	TRBD1	-	15	TGTGCCAGCAGCTCTCCGGTAGGGGGCAACTATGGCTACACCTTC	CASSSPVGGNYGYTF
TRBV3-1/TRBV3-2	TRBJ2-1	-	-	15	TGTGCCAGCAGCCAAGTACTAGCTACGAGGGATGAGCAGTTCTTC	CASSQVLATRDEQFF
TRBV29-1	TRBJ1-4	TRBD1	-	15	TGCAGCGCCTCTAGGGACAGTGCAACTAATGAAAAACTGTTTTTT	CSASRDSATNEKLFF
TRBV18	TRBJ1-6	TRBD1	-	15	TGTGCCAGCTCACCGAGTACAGGGGCGAATTCACCCCTCCACTTT	CASSPSTGANSPLHF
TRBV18	TRBJ1-1	-	-	14	TGTGCCAGCTCACGGGGGGATATGAACACTGAAGCTTTCTTT	CASSRGDMNTEAFF
TRBV3-1/TRBV3-2	TRBJ2-5	-	-	14	TGTGCCAGCAGCGCCCGAGGTAGCGGAGAGACCCAGTACTTC	CASSARGSGETQYF
TRBV21-1	TRBJ1-2	-	-	14	TGTGCCAGCAGCAACGTCCAGGGTCACTATGGCTACACCTTC	CASSNVQGHYGYTF
TRBV27	TRBJ2-1	TRBD1	-	15	TGTGCCAGCAGTTTGCGGGACAGGCCCTACAATGAGCAGTTCTTC	CASSLRDRPYNEQFF
TRBV19	TRBJ1-2	-	-	16	TGTGCCAGTATGCCTATCGGGGAGGGAATGTCCTATGGCTACACCTTC	CASMPIGEGMSYGYTF
TRBV4-2	TRBJ1-4	TRBD1	-	14	TGTGCCAGCAGCCGAGGACAGGGTAATGAAAAACTGTTTTTT	CASSRGQGNEKLFF
TRBV3-1/TRBV3-2	TRBJ1-1	-	-	13	TGTGCCAGCAGCCTCCAAATGAACACTGAAGCTTTCTTT	CASSLQMNTEAFF
TRBV18	TRBJ1-3	-	-	13	TGTGCCAGCTCTCCGTACTCTGGAAACACCATATATTTT	CASSPYSGNTIYF
TRBV5-1	TRBJ2-6	-	-	16	TGCGCCAGCAGCCTCTTGTCCGGCGGCGGGGCCAACGTCCTGACTTTC	CASSLLSGGGANVLTF
TRBV5-1	TRBJ2-5	TRBD1	-	13	TGCGCCAGCAGCCCCGGGACAGGAGAGACCCAGTACTTC	CASSPGTGETQYF
TRBV19	TRBJ2-1	-	-	13	TGTGCCAGTACAAGGGACTCTATTTCTGAGCAGTTCTTC	CASTRDSISEQFF
TRBV30	TRBJ2-5	-	-	13	TGTGCCTGGAATCGACAGTTCCAAGAGACCCAGTACTTC	CAWNRQFQETQYF
TRBV30	TRBJ1-1	-	-	13	TGTGCCTGGAGTGTAAGCGTGGACACTGAAGCTTTCTTT	CAWSVSVDTEAFF
TRBV5-6	TRBJ2-4	TRBD1	-	14	TGTGCCAGCAGCTTTGGACAGGGGGAATACATTCAGTACTTC	CASSFGQGEYIQYF
TRBV14	TRBJ2-5	-	-	14	TGTGCCAGCAGCCAAGTAGGGGGAAAAGAGACCCAGTACTTC	CASSQVGGKETQYF
TRBV6-4	TRBJ1-2	-	-	14	TGTGCCAGCAGGCCGGGAGGCCTTATAGGAGGCTACACCTTC	CASRPGGLIGGYTF
TRBV18	TRBJ2-7	-	-	15	TGTGCCAGCTCACCACTTGCAGACACGACCCACGAGCAGTACTTC	CASSPLADTTHEQYF
TRBV3-1/TRBV3-2	TRBJ2-1	TRBD2	-	14	TGTGCCAGCAGCCAAGATGGACTAGCGGCTGAGCAGTTCTTC	CASSQDGLAAEQFF
TRBV7-9	TRBJ2-7	TRBD2	-	13	TGTGCCAGCAGCCCAGCGGGGACCTACGAGCAGTACTTC	CASSPAGTYEQYF
TRBV2	TRBJ1-2	-	few	10	TGTGCCAGCAGTACCAGAAGCTACACCTTC	CASSTRSYTF
TRBV19	TRBJ1-3	-	-	16	TGTGCCAGTAGTATAAACAGGGTTCGCTCTGGAAACACCATATATTTT	CASSINRVRSGNTIYF
TRBV4-2	TRBJ1-1	-	-	16	TGTGCCAGCAGCCAAGATACACGCCAGATGAACACTGAAGCTTTCTTT	CASSQDTRQMNTEAFF
TRBV6-5	TRBJ1-5	TRBD1	-	14	TGTGCCATCACGACAGGGGAGGGCAATCAGCCCCAGCATTTT	CAITTGEGNQPQHF
TRBV30	TRBJ1-5	TRBD1	-	13	TGTGCCTGGAGTCAGGGGGCAGGTCAGCCCCAGCATTTT	CAWSQGAGQPQHF
TRBV4-2	TRBJ2-1	TRBD2	-	17	TGTGCCAGCAGCCGAGGCCTACGACTAGCGGGGGACAATGAGCAGTTCTTC	CASSRGLRLAGDNEQFF
TRBV5-1	TRBJ1-1	-	few	13	TGCGCCAGCAGCTTCGGGGGAAACACTGAAGCTTTCTTT	CASSFGGNTEAFF
TRBV27	TRBJ2-1	TRBD1	-	14	TGTGCCAGTTCCCATCACAGGGGGCGGAATGAGCAGTTCTTC	CASSHHRGRNEQFF